The next 2 T cell receptor beta chains were all read from a single sample in a study of cytomegalovirus exposure and HLA in healthy donors. Both 60 Vbeta primers and 13 Jbeta primers went into the PCR. Assay used: immunoSEQ multiplex PCR; TCRdb lists only in-frame clones, some missing. The sample yields around 120,000 clones, 15% to 17% seen once. The sequenced sample consisted of PBMCs. Source of these receptors: a woman aged 18-29 years in good health and CMV-seronegative.

The chain links TRBV7-3 to TRBJ2-5; TRBD2 agrees at 12 bases. Unmatched junction bases numbered 10, after V lost 1 base and J lost 4 bases. The CDR3 runs to 18 residues. CDR1 and CDR2 from the germline V gene are SGHTA and FQGTGA. The CDR3 bases are TGTGCCAGCAGCTTAAGGGGATCTAGCGGGGGGGCGGGAGAGACCCAGTACTTC. Translating gives CASSLRGSSGGAGETQYF.

This clone was seen more than once but under ten times. This sequence joins TRBV9 and TRBJ1-2, with D perhaps matching TRBD1 (6 bases). V was shortened by 1 base and J by 7 bases, with 11 bases between the two germline ends. The CDR3 has 13 residues. Per the germline V gene, CDR1 is SGDLS and CDR2 is YYNGEE. The chain's CDR3 is CASSVLGGPGYTF. The CDR3 bases are TGTGCCAGCAGCGTACTCGGGGGGCCTGGCTACACCTTC. Based on the CDR3 plus reference TRBV9 and TRBJ1-2, the full variable domain is DSGVTQTPKHLITATGQRVTLRCSPRSGDLSVYWYQQSLDQGLQFLIQYYNGEERAKGNILERFSAQQFPDLHSELNLSSLELGDSALYFCASSVLGGPGYTFGSGTRLTVV.